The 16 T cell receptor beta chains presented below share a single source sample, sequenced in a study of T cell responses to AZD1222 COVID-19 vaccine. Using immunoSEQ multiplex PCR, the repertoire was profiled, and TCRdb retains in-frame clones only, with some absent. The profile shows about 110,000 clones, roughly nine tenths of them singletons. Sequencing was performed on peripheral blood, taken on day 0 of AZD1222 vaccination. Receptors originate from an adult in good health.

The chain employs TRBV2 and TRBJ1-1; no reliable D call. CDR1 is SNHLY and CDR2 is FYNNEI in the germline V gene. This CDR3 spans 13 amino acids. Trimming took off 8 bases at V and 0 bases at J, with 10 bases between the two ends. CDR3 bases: TGTGCCAGCTCCGGACGTCTGAACACTGAAGCTTTCTTT. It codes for CASSGRLNTEAFF.

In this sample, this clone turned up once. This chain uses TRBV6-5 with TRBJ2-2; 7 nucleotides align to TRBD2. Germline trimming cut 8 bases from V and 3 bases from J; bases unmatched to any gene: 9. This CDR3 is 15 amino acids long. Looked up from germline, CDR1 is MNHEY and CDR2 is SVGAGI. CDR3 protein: CASSWGGSDTGELFF. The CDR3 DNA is TGTGCCAGCTCCTGGGGGGGAAGTGACACCGGGGAGCTGTTTTTT.

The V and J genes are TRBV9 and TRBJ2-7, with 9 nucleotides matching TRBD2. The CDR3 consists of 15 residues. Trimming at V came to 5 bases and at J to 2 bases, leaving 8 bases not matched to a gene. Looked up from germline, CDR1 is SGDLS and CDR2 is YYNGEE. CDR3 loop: CASSQGLAVTYEQYF. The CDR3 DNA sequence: TGTGCCAGCAGTCAGGGACTAGCTGTCACCTACGAGCAGTACTTC.

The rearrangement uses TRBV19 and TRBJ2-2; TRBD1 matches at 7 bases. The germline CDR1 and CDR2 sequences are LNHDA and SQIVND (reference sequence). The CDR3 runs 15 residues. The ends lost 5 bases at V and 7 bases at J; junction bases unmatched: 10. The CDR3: CASSWDSVGLGELFF. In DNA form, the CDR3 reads TGTGCCAGTAGTTGGGACAGCGTGGGTCTCGGGGAGCTGTTTTTT.

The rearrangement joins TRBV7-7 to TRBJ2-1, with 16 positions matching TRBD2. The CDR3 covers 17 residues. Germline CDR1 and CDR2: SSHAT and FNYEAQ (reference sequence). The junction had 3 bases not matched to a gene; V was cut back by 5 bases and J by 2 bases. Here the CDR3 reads CASSPGLAGGPYNEQFF. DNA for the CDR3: TGTGCCAGCAGCCCGGGACTAGCGGGAGGGCCCTACAATGAGCAGTTCTTC.

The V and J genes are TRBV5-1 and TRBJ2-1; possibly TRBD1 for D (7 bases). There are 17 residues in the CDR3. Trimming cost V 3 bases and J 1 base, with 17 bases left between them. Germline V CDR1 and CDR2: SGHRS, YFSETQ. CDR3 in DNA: TGCGCCAGCAGCTCTTGGCCCCAGGGGGGATCCTACAATGAGCAGTTCTTC. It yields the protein CASSSWPQGGSYNEQFF.

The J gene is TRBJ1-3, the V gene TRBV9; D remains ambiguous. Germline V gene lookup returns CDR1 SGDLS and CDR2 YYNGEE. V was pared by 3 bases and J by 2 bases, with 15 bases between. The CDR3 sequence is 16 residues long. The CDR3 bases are TGTGCCAGCAGCGCCGCCGTTGGTGAGGCTGGAAACACCATATATTTT. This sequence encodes CASSAAVGEAGNTIYF.

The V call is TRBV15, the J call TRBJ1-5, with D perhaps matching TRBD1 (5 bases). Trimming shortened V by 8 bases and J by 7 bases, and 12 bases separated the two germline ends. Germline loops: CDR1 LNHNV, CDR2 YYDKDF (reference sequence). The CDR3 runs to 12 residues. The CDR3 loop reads CATFTGGQPQHF. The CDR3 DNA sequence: TGTGCCACCTTTACAGGAGGGCAGCCCCAGCATTTT.

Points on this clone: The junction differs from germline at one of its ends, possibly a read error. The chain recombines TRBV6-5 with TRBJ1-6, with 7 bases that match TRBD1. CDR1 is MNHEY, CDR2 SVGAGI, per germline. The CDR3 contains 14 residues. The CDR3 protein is CASSLGQYTSPLHF. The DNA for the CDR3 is TGTGCCAGCAGCCTGGGACAGTATACTTCACCCCTCCACTTT.

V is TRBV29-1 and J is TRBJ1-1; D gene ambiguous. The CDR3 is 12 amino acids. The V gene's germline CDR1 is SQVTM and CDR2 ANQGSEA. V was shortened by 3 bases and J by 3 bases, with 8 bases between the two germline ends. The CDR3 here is CSVDSADTEAFF. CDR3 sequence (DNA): TGCAGCGTTGATTCAGCGGACACTGAAGCTTTCTTT.

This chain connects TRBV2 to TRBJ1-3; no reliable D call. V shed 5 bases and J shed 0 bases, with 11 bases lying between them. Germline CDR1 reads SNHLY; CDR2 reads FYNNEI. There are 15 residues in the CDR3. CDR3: CASSSRAFSGNTIYF. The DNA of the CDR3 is TGTGCCAGCAGTTCTCGGGCCTTCTCTGGAAACACCATATATTTT.

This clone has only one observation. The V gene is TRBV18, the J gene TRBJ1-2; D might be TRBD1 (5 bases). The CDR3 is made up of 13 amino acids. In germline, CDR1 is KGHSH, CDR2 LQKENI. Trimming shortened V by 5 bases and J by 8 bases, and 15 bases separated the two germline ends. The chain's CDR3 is CASSFGGGDGYTF. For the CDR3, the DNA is TGTGCCAGCTCATTTGGGGGAGGGGACGGCTACACCTTC.

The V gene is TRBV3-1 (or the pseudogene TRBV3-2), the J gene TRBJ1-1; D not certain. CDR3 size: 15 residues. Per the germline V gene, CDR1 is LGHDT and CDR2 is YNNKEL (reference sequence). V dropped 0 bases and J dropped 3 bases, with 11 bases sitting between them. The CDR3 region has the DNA TGTGCCAGCAGCCAAGAACGGGGAAGGGACACTGAAGCTTTCTTT. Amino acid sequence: CASSQERGRDTEAFF.

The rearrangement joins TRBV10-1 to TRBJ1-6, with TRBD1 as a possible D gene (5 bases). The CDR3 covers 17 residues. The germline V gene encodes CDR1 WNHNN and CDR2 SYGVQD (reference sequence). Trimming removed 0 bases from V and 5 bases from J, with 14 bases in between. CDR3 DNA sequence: TGCGCCAGCAGTGAGTCGGGCAGGGTTCTGGATAATTCACCCCTCCACTTT. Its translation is CASSESGRVLDNSPLHF.

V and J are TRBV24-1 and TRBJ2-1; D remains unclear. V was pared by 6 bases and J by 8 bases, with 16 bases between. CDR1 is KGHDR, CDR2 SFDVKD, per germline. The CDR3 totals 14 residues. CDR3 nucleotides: TGTGCCACCAGTTCAGGACCCGTTAGGGATGAGCAGTTCTTC. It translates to CATSSGPVRDEQFF.

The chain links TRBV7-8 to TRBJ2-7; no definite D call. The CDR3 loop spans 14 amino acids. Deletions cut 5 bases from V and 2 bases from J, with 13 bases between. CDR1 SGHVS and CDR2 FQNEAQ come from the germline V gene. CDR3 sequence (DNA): TGTGCCAGCAGCCCTCTGACACCCACCTACGAGCAGTACTTC. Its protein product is CASSPLTPTYEQYF.